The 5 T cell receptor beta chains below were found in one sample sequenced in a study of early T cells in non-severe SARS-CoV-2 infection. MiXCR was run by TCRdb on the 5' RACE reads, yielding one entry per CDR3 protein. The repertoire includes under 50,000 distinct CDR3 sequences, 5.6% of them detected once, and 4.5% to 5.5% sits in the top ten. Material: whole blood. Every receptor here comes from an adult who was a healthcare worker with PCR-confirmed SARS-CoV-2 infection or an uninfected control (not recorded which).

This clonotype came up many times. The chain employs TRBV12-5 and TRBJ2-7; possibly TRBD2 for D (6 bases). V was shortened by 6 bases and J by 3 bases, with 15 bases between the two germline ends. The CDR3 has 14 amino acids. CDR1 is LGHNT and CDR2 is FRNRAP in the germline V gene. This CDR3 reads CASGPGGTSYEQYF. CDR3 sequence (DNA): TGTGCTAGTGGCCCAGGCGGGACCAGCTACGAGCAGTACTTC.

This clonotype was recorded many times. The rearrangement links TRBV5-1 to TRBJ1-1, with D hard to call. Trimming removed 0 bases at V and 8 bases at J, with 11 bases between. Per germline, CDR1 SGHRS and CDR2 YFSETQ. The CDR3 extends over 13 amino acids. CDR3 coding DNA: TGCGCCAGCAGCTTGGGGACGGGAGGCGAAGCTTTCTTT. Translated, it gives CASSLGTGGEAFF.

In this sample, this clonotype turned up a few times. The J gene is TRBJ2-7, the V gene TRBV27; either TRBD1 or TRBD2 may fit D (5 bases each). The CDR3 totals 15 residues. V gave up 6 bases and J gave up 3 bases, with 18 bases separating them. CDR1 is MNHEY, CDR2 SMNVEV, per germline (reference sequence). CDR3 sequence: CASSSGTRYVYEQYF. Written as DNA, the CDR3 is TGTGCCAGCAGCTCCGGGACCCGGTATGTCTACGAGCAGTACTTC.

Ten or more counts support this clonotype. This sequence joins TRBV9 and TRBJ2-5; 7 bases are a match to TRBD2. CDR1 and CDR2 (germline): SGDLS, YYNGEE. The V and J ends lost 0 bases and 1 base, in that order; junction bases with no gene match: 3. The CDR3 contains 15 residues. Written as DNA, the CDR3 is TGTGCCAGCAGCGTAGGAAGCGGGGTCCAAGAGACCCAGTACTTC. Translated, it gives CASSVGSGVQETQYF.

As DNA, the CDR3 is TGTGCCAGCTCACCACTCGTAGAGACCCAGTACTTC. Its translation: CASSPLVETQYF. This chain links TRBV18 with TRBJ2-5; D gene uncertain. Germline-derived CDR1 and CDR2 are KGHSH and LQKENI. Trimming stripped 1 base from V and 4 bases from J, with 4 bases between. This CDR3 contains 12 residues.